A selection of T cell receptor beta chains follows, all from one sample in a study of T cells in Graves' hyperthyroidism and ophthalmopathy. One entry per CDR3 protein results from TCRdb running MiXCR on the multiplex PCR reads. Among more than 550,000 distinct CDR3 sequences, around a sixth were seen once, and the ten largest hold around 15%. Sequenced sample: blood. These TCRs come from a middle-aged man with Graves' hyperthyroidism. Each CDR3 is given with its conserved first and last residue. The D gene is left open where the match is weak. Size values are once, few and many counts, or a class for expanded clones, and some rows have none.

cdr3_aa: CAWSPMTGSNQPQHF
cdr3_nt: TGTGCCTGGAGCCCTATGACAGGCTCCAATCAGCCCCAGCATTTT
clone_size: few
j_call: TRBJ1-5
cdr3_length: 15
d_call: .
v_call: TRBV30

cdr3_aa: CASNLGGVVDEQFF
cdr3_nt: TGTGCCAGCAATTTGGGGGGAGTTGTCGATGAGCAGTTCTTC
clone_size: .
j_call: TRBJ2-1
cdr3_length: 14
d_call: .
v_call: TRBV28

cdr3_aa: CAWNSGANVLTF
cdr3_nt: TGTGCCTGGAACTCTGGGGCCAACGTCCTGACTTTC
clone_size: many
j_call: TRBJ2-6
cdr3_length: 12
d_call: .
v_call: TRBV30

cdr3_aa: CASSPPEGDLGKLFF
cdr3_nt: TGTGCCAGCTCACCTCCCGAAGGGGACCTTGGGAAACTGTTTTTT
clone_size: many
j_call: TRBJ1-4
cdr3_length: 15
d_call: .
v_call: TRBV18

cdr3_aa: CASWKQVNTEAFF
cdr3_nt: TGTGCCAGTTGGAAACAGGTGAACACTGAAGCTTTCTTT
clone_size: many
j_call: TRBJ1-1
cdr3_length: 13
d_call: .
v_call: TRBV19

cdr3_aa: CASRPTGGNGYTF
cdr3_nt: TGTGCCAGCAGACCCACAGGGGGCAATGGCTACACCTTC
clone_size: many
j_call: TRBJ1-2
cdr3_length: 13
d_call: TRBD1
v_call: TRBV6-2/TRBV6-3

cdr3_aa: CASSGSENQPQHF
cdr3_nt: TGTGCCAGCAGTGGAAGTGAGAATCAGCCCCAGCATTTT
clone_size: many
j_call: TRBJ1-5
cdr3_length: 13
d_call: .
v_call: TRBV2

cdr3_aa: CASIPGLAGVTGELFF
cdr3_nt: TGTGCCAGCATCCCGGGACTAGCGGGAGTCACCGGGGAGCTGTTTTTT
clone_size: many
j_call: TRBJ2-2
cdr3_length: 16
d_call: TRBD2
v_call: TRBV12-3/TRBV12-4

cdr3_aa: CASSIQGMAQPQHF
cdr3_nt: TGTGCCAGTAGTATACAGGGTATGGCTCAGCCCCAGCATTTT
clone_size: .
j_call: TRBJ1-5
cdr3_length: 14
d_call: .
v_call: TRBV19

cdr3_aa: CASRDPGTYEEEKLFF
cdr3_nt: TGTGCCAGCAGAGACCCAGGGACCTACGAGGAGGAAAAACTGTTTTTT
clone_size: many
j_call: TRBJ1-4
cdr3_length: 16
d_call: .
v_call: TRBV2

cdr3_aa: CASAGRLTTGARETQYF
cdr3_nt: TGTGCCAGCGCAGGGAGATTGACGACAGGGGCCCGAGAGACCCAGTACTTC
clone_size: many
j_call: TRBJ2-5
cdr3_length: 17
d_call: TRBD1
v_call: TRBV19

cdr3_aa: CASSLVMAPGTSTGELFF
cdr3_nt: TGTGCCAGCAGCTTAGTAATGGCACCCGGGACGAGCACCGGGGAGCTGTTTTTT
clone_size: .
j_call: TRBJ2-2
cdr3_length: 18
d_call: .
v_call: TRBV7-9

cdr3_aa: CASSPRQPNQPQHF
cdr3_nt: TGTGCCAGCAGTCCCCGACAGCCCAATCAGCCCCAGCATTTT
clone_size: many
j_call: TRBJ1-5
cdr3_length: 14
d_call: .
v_call: TRBV6-1

cdr3_aa: CAWSVLPAGEQYF
cdr3_nt: TGTGCCTGGAGTGTACTTCCGGCGGGGGAGCAGTACTTC
clone_size: many
j_call: TRBJ2-7
cdr3_length: 13
d_call: .
v_call: TRBV30

cdr3_aa: CASSVAEKGQIYEQYF
cdr3_nt: TGTGCCAGCAGCGTAGCTGAGAAGGGGCAAATCTACGAGCAGTACTTC
clone_size: few
j_call: TRBJ2-7
cdr3_length: 16
d_call: .
v_call: TRBV9

cdr3_aa: CATRAGQVRIAQETQYF
cdr3_nt: TGTGCCACCCGAGCGGGACAGGTACGGATAGCTCAAGAGACCCAGTACTTC
clone_size: .
j_call: TRBJ2-5
cdr3_length: 17
d_call: .
v_call: TRBV10-3

cdr3_aa: CASSLTWQETQYF
cdr3_nt: TGTGCCAGCAGCTTAACCTGGCAAGAGACCCAGTACTTC
clone_size: few
j_call: TRBJ2-5
cdr3_length: 13
d_call: .
v_call: TRBV7-3

cdr3_aa: CASSLASVSGTEAFF
cdr3_nt: TGCGCCAGCAGCTTGGCCTCAGTCTCGGGAACTGAAGCTTTCTTT
clone_size: .
j_call: TRBJ1-1
cdr3_length: 15
d_call: .
v_call: TRBV5-1

cdr3_aa: CASRLQGNSPLHF
cdr3_nt: TGTGCCAGCAGACTACAGGGCAATTCACCCCTCCACTTT
clone_size: .
j_call: TRBJ1-6
cdr3_length: 13
d_call: .
v_call: TRBV2

cdr3_aa: CASSPQGTSGYYEQYF
cdr3_nt: TGTGCCAGCAGCCCCCAAGGAACTAGCGGATACTACGAGCAGTACTTC
clone_size: many
j_call: TRBJ2-7
cdr3_length: 16
d_call: TRBD2
v_call: TRBV5-5

cdr3_aa: CASKTSGTDTQYF
cdr3_nt: TGTGCCAGCAAGACTAGCGGGACGGATACGCAGTATTTT
clone_size: many
j_call: TRBJ2-3
cdr3_length: 13
d_call: TRBD2
v_call: TRBV7-2

cdr3_aa: CASSVEWGEGNEQFF
cdr3_nt: TGTGCCAGCAGCGTAGAGTGGGGGGAGGGCAATGAGCAGTTCTTC
clone_size: .
j_call: TRBJ2-1
cdr3_length: 15
d_call: TRBD2
v_call: TRBV9

cdr3_aa: CSAQGARQPQHF
cdr3_nt: TGCAGTGCTCAGGGGGCGAGACAGCCCCAGCATTTT
clone_size: few
j_call: TRBJ1-5
cdr3_length: 12
d_call: TRBD1
v_call: TRBV20-1

cdr3_aa: CASSGADRVSHEQFF
cdr3_nt: TGTGCCAGCAGTGGAGCGGACAGGGTTTCGCATGAGCAGTTCTTC
clone_size: few
j_call: TRBJ2-1
cdr3_length: 15
d_call: TRBD1
v_call: TRBV28

cdr3_aa: CASSPPGGADEKLFF
cdr3_nt: TGTGCCAGTAGTCCGCCGGGGGGGGCTGACGAAAAACTGTTTTTT
clone_size: .
j_call: TRBJ1-4
cdr3_length: 15
d_call: .
v_call: TRBV19

cdr3_aa: CASSFTGFGANVLTF
cdr3_nt: TGTGCCAGCAGCTTCACAGGGTTTGGGGCCAACGTCCTGACTTTC
clone_size: many
j_call: TRBJ2-6
cdr3_length: 15
d_call: .
v_call: TRBV7-3

cdr3_aa: CASSLVQTGFSSGANVLTF
cdr3_nt: TGTGCCAGCAGCTTAGTGCAGACAGGTTTTAGCTCTGGGGCCAACGTCCTGACTTTC
clone_size: .
j_call: TRBJ2-6
cdr3_length: 19
d_call: .
v_call: TRBV7-8

cdr3_aa: CSAPLNTGNTEAFF
cdr3_nt: TGCAGTGCTCCACTCAATACAGGGAACACTGAAGCTTTCTTT
clone_size: .
j_call: TRBJ1-1
cdr3_length: 14
d_call: .
v_call: TRBV20-1

cdr3_aa: CASRPLGPNYNEQFF
cdr3_nt: TGTGCCAGCAGACCTCTGGGCCCTAACTACAATGAGCAGTTCTTC
clone_size: many
j_call: TRBJ2-1
cdr3_length: 15
d_call: .
v_call: TRBV28

cdr3_aa: CASTTVGETYEQYF
cdr3_nt: TGTGCCAGCACTACGGTGGGGGAAACCTACGAGCAGTACTTC
clone_size: many
j_call: TRBJ2-7
cdr3_length: 14
d_call: .
v_call: TRBV2

cdr3_aa: CASSQDQGQANQPQHF
cdr3_nt: TGTGCCAGCAGCCAAGATCAAGGACAGGCAAATCAGCCCCAGCATTTT
clone_size: .
j_call: TRBJ1-5
cdr3_length: 16
d_call: TRBD1
v_call: TRBV7-9

cdr3_aa: CASSYPLDSRGTEAFF
cdr3_nt: TGTGCCAGCAGTTACCCCCTGGACAGCAGGGGGACTGAAGCTTTCTTT
clone_size: .
j_call: TRBJ1-1
cdr3_length: 16
d_call: TRBD1
v_call: TRBV6-5

cdr3_aa: CASTPGVQNSGANVLTF
cdr3_nt: TGTGCCAGCACCCCAGGGGTCCAAAACTCTGGGGCCAACGTCCTGACTTTC
clone_size: .
j_call: TRBJ2-6
cdr3_length: 17
d_call: .
v_call: TRBV28

cdr3_aa: CASSAPRVGYTF
cdr3_nt: TGTGCCAGCAGCGCCCCCCGGGTCGGCTACACCTTC
clone_size: .
j_call: TRBJ1-2
cdr3_length: 12
d_call: .
v_call: TRBV12-3/TRBV12-4

cdr3_aa: CSFIEGVTGELFF
cdr3_nt: TGCAGCTTTATAGAGGGAGTCACCGGGGAGCTGTTTTTT
clone_size: once
j_call: TRBJ2-2
cdr3_length: 13
d_call: .
v_call: TRBV29-1

cdr3_aa: CASSLGGVGDTEAFF
cdr3_nt: TGTGCCAGCAGTCTTGGGGGGGTGGGAGACACTGAAGCTTTCTTT
clone_size: few
j_call: TRBJ1-1
cdr3_length: 15
d_call: .
v_call: TRBV25-1

cdr3_aa: CASSLSGRLTYEQYF
cdr3_nt: TGTGCCAGCAGCTTGAGCGGGAGGCTAACCTACGAGCAGTACTTC
clone_size: many
j_call: TRBJ2-7
cdr3_length: 15
d_call: TRBD2
v_call: TRBV11-2

cdr3_aa: CASSQGDRGTIAYGYTF
cdr3_nt: TGTGCCAGCAGCCAAGGGGACAGGGGGACTATCGCCTATGGCTACACCTTC
clone_size: .
j_call: TRBJ1-2
cdr3_length: 17
d_call: TRBD1
v_call: TRBV4-2

cdr3_aa: CATSDLGQTSGSNEQFF
cdr3_nt: TGTGCCACCAGTGATTTGGGCCAGACTAGCGGGAGCAATGAGCAGTTCTTC
clone_size: many
j_call: TRBJ2-1
cdr3_length: 17
d_call: TRBD2
v_call: TRBV24-1

cdr3_aa: CASSPWGDNEQFF
cdr3_nt: TGTGCCAGCAGCCCATGGGGGGACAATGAGCAGTTCTTC
clone_size: many
j_call: TRBJ2-1
cdr3_length: 13
d_call: .
v_call: TRBV7-9